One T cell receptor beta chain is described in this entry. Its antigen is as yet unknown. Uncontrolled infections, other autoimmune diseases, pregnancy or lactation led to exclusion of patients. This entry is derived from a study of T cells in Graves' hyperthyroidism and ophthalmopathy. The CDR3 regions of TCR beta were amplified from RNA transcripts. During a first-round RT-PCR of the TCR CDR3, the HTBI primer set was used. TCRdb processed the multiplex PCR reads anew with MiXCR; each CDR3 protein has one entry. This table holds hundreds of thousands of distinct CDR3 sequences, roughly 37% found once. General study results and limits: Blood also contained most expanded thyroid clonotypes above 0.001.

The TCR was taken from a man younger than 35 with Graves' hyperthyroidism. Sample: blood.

This CDR3 is CASSYRELSETQYF. The CDR3 nucleotides read TGTGCCAGCAGCTACCGGGAGCTATCGGAGACCCAGTACTTC. This sequence joins TRBV5-6 and TRBJ2-5; D possibly corresponds to TRBD2 (6 bases). V dropped 3 bases and J dropped 5 bases, with 14 bases sitting between them. Germline V gene data show CDR1 as SGHDT and CDR2 as YYEEEE. The CDR3 runs 14 residues. The entire variable domain, with the rest obtained from reference TRBV5-6 and TRBJ2-5, is as follows: DAGVTQSPTHLIKTRGQQVTLRCSPKSGHDTVSWYQQALGQGPQFIFQYYEEEERQRGNFPDRFSGHQFPNYSSELNVNALLLGDSALYLCASSYRELSETQYFGPGTRLLVL.